A single T cell receptor beta chain is shown here with its context. This receptor's antigen is unknown. No base qualities exist here, and no much larger clone lies one base off it. This sample stems from a study of blood T cell repertoires in COVID-19 (TCRdb year 2020). About the study as a whole: The collaborator samples originated in the United States, Italy and Spain and spanned the acute and convalescent phases of COVID-19. The material from the prospective study consisted of cDNA or gDNA derived from T cells, B-cell-depleted T cells, or PBMCs. The dataset comprised deeply sampled blood TCRbeta repertoires from subjects exposed to, actively infected with, or recovered from COVID-19. The repertoires were made available in a free public database intended to serve as a resource for research on the immune response to SARS-CoV-2. Samples came from the ongoing ImmuneRACE study (first 160 participants) plus 1,254 subjects from 6 global collaborators. A de-identified subject ID, COVID-19 status, age in years and sex were almost always included in the sample metadata. Where HLA class I and class II types were available, the types were taken from metadata supplied by the sample provider, not from assay-based typing. What the study reported, not specific to this receptor: The amount of clinical and demographic metadata varied by source and participant and was provided uncurated.

V is cut by 7 bases and J by 7 bases, and the space between the germline ends is 16 bases. The CDR3 covers 13 residues, taking in both the cysteine and the phenylalanine. Of all the DNA, just the CDR3 is kept, 39 bases in frame from base 1. CDR1 SQVTM and CDR2 ANQGSEA are derived from the germline V gene. Each collaborating institution followed its own protocols to collect whole blood in K2EDTA tubes. For TCRbeta analysis, collaborators shipped samples as frozen whole blood, isolated PBMCs, or DNA extracted from either of those sample types. The immunoSEQ Assay, a bias-controlled multiplex PCR, was used to amplify TCRbeta CDR3 regions from genomic DNA. The original methods were these. The number of nucleated cells in each sample was estimated by amplification of reference gene primers within the assay. To quantify the absolute abundance of each unique TCRbeta CDR3 rearrangement, sequence reads were collapsed and filtered. Productive Simpson clonality was computed per sample as the square root of Simpson's diversity index over productive rearrangements. This is the immuneACCESS table as TCRdb keeps it, with only in-frame sequences that have V and J called. A part of the clones is gone; compared with another copy, unresolved V genes explain less than half, and the rest is unexplained. The V and J calls and the clone size are those of that table, but D and trimming were determined from the DNA. The sample records 130,000 to 150,000 clones, approximately 89% of which are singletons. The ten largest clones take up about 1.5% of the sample.

The sequencing input was peripheral blood. This sequence uses TRBV29-1 and TRBJ1-4, and possibly TRBD1, on 6 matching bases. The receptor was derived from a human donor in a cohort sampled during active COVID-19. The sequence in DNA is TGCAGCGCGTTTGAAGTCAGGGGTGAAAAACTGTTTTTT. This gives the protein CSAFEVRGEKLFF. Reference TRBV29-1 and TRBJ1-4 proteins supply the regions before and after the CDR3; the full variable domain is: SAVISQKPSRDICQRGTSLTIQCQVDSQVTMMFWYRQQPGQSLTLIATANQGSEATYESGFVIDKFPISRPNLTFSTLTVSNMSPEDSSIYLCSAFEVRGEKLFFGSGTQLSVL.